The present entry profiles one TCR beta chain with its context. Antigen specificity is unknown. Time point described: blood 4 weeks post-SBRT, at nephrectomy. Regarding treatment: 15 Gy SBRT to primary tumor, nephrectomy 4 weeks later. Nephrectomy followed 15 Gy stereotactic body radiation by 4 weeks. Produced via immunoSEQ multiplex PCR; TCRdb's table is partial and in-frame only. The sample has about 78,000 clones; roughly nine tenths are singletons. Germline V CDR1 and CDR2: SNHLY, FYNNEI. V dropped 0 bases and J dropped 5; count of bases not matched to a gene: 1. This CDR3 has 15 residues. This entry belongs to a study of radiation and T cells in renal cell carcinoma. Study-level findings and limits: In blood, top tumor clones expanded by 2 weeks, shrinking by 4. Pretreatment tumor biopsies were lacking, so baseline clonotypes are unknown.

This sequence joins TRBV2 and TRBJ2-2, with 9 bases matching TRBD1. This clonotype was sampled from a woman aged 70-85 years with renal cell carcinoma. Here the sequenced sample was blood, taken from a patient whose treatment included radiotherapy and nephrectomy. DNA for the CDR3: TGTGCCAGCAGTGAAGCGACAGGGGGTACCGGGGAGCTGTTTTTT. Translating it yields CASSEATGGTGELFF.